This TCR beta chain was found in a study of neoadjuvant anti-PD-1 for oral cavity cancer. Across the whole study: Patients mostly received three to four biweekly nivolumab doses at 3 mg/kg before surgery.

Most tumor samples had 4 to 5 ug input DNA in two replicates. Clones were sequenced by immunoSEQ multiplex PCR, and TCRdb holds only the in-frame ones, with some missing. The sample holds about 12,000 clones, less than 70% seen once. These oral cavity squamous cell carcinomas were HPV-negative and locally advanced. General study points: Higher pretreatment blood Treg/Th17 ratios correlated with higher pretreatment blood and lower post-treatment tumor TCRbeta clonality.

The CDR3 runs to 16 residues. With 7 bases removed from V and 0 bases from J, the gap between germline ends came to 16 bases. Germline CDR1 is LNHDA and CDR2 is SQIVND (reference sequence). This clone was detected once. Its antigen is currently unknown. J is TRBJ1-3 and V is TRBV19, with D perhaps matching TRBD1 (6 bases). Sequenced here: tumor tissue, sampled before nivolumab (anti-PD-1) treatment. This sequence was found in a person between 35 and 79 years old with oral cavity squamous cell carcinoma. The donor label of this sample is uncertain. CDR3 DNA sequence: TGTGCCAGTATGGGGGACACCAGCCTCTCTGGAAACACCATATATTTT. It is translated as CASMGDTSLSGNTIYF. Using reference TRBV19 and TRBJ1-3 for the parts outside the CDR3, the full variable domain is DGGITQSPKYLFRKEGQNVTLSCEQNLNHDAMYWYRQDPGQGLRLIYYSQIVNDFQKGDIAEGYSVSREKKESFPLTVTSAQKNPTAFYLCASMGDTSLSGNTIYFGEGSWLTVV.